Listed below are T cell receptor beta chains from one sample, sequenced in a study of blood T cell repertoires in COVID-19. Some clones are missing from TCRdb's copy, which holds only in-frame ones; the method was immunoSEQ multiplex PCR. The sample includes tens of thousands of clones, approximately 90% of them seen just once. Sequencing used peripheral blood. The receptors derive from a man between 65 and 85 years old with active or convalescent COVID-19. The CDR3 runs from the conserved cysteine through the conserved F or W. Fields, in order: V gene, J gene, CDR3 protein.

TRBV5-5	TRBJ2-5	CASSLDQGWYETQYF
TRBV5-5	TRBJ2-1	CASSLGQSSYNEQFF
TRBV5-5	TRBJ1-5	CASSPGQDYQPQHF
TRBV28	TRBJ2-1	CASNSLAGHEQFF
TRBV6-5	TRBJ1-6	CASRDSLQNSPLHF
TRBV6-1	TRBJ2-7	CASSDVSIPGEQYF
TRBV11-2	TRBJ1-2	CASSSSLLGYTF
TRBV27	TRBJ1-1	CASSLSPRGGLNTEAFF
TRBV9	TRBJ2-1	CASSGSGSSYNEQFF
TRBV28	TRBJ2-7	CASSSAGTGSYEQYF
TRBV24-1	TRBJ2-1	CATSDQRVIGYNEQFF
TRBV7-2	TRBJ2-7	CASSSQFAGGRAEQYF
TRBV29-1	TRBJ2-3	CSVDLARGTDTQYF
TRBV5-6	TRBJ2-7	CASSSYSYYEQYF
TRBV3-1/TRBV3-2	TRBJ2-5	CASSQDPDRGRETQYF
TRBV7-9	TRBJ2-7	CASSLVGISDEQYF
TRBV6-6	TRBJ2-7	CASSDRDNDEQYF
TRBV7-2	TRBJ2-1	CASSPRRSGYYNEQFF
TRBV11-1	TRBJ2-1	CASSSQIAGGLNEQFF
TRBV24-1	TRBJ1-1	CATSDWQETEAFF
TRBV27	TRBJ1-2	CASSLTGNGDGYTF
TRBV29-1	TRBJ1-2	CSVWTGDNYGYTF
TRBV6-5	TRBJ1-5	CASSWTGTASYQPQHF
TRBV27	TRBJ2-7	CASSLSASPQEQYF
TRBV30	TRBJ1-1	CAWNPEAGVTEAFF
TRBV7-9	TRBJ2-7	CASGQGAYEQYF
TRBV6-4	TRBJ1-2	CASSDRRGSYTF
TRBV19	TRBJ1-5	CASSISRVPQPQHF
TRBV19	TRBJ1-1	CASSLWGDTEAFF
TRBV7-8	TRBJ1-5	CASSLRRDYQPQHF
TRBV2	TRBJ2-2	CASSTGLAFTGELFF
TRBV7-6	TRBJ1-1	CASSPQGANTEAFF
TRBV28	TRBJ1-2	CASSPHDTGEGYTF
TRBV5-8	TRBJ1-5	CASSPGTGRNQPQHF
TRBV28	TRBJ2-7	CATKGGREQYF
TRBV6-6	TRBJ1-5	CASADNSNQPQHF
TRBV18	TRBJ1-2	CASSPSGQASYGYTF
TRBV5-4	TRBJ1-2	CASSLARGDFYGYTF
TRBV10-3	TRBJ1-1	CAISNRGRNTEAFF
TRBV9	TRBJ2-3	CASSPSTDTQYF
TRBV30	TRBJ1-3	CAWTSGAGNTIYF
TRBV7-9	TRBJ1-6	CASSLQGFGNSPLHF
TRBV27	TRBJ1-2	CASSLSRTGGFGYTF
TRBV5-1	TRBJ2-5	CASRLRGQGGVEETQYF
TRBV7-9	TRBJ2-3	CASSAIAGGPLGTDTQYF
TRBV7-3	TRBJ2-1	CASSTPGQGGRGSGNEQFF